These 16 T cell receptor beta chains were sequenced from one sample in a study of OX40 agonist ivuxolimab in advanced cancers. Data came from immunoSEQ multiplex PCR; TCRdb stores just in-frame clones and leaves some out. The sample has around 53,000 clones, approximately 91% seen once; the top ten hold over 6%. The input for sequencing was CD4+ or CD8+ T cells sorted from blood, taken in a trial of the OX40 agonist ivuxolimab. The receptors come from an adult with an advanced solid tumor such as melanoma, head and neck, liver or kidney cancer.

The chain has TRBV18 and TRBJ1-1; possibly TRBD1 for D (6 bases). CDR3 length: 12 amino acids. Deletions cut 5 bases from V and 11 bases from J, with 15 bases between. Germline CDR1 and CDR2: KGHSH and LQKENI. The DNA for the CDR3 is TGTGCCAGCTCAGCGGACAGAAACAGGGCTTTCTTT. Translating it yields CASSADRNRAFF.

This clone was recorded once. The V gene is TRBV15, the J gene TRBJ2-3; D not resolved. The CDR3 runs 14 residues. Germline CDR1 LNHNV, CDR2 YYDKDF (reference sequence). Trimming stripped 0 bases from V and 2 bases from J, with 6 bases between. The CDR3 DNA is TGTGCCACCAGCAGAGACCGGATCACAGATACGCAGTATTTT. This translates into CATSRDRITDTQYF.

The V call is TRBV11-2, the J call TRBJ2-1; 14 nucleotides match TRBD2. V lost 0 bases, J lost 2 bases, and 3 bases stayed unmatched. The CDR3 is 18 residues long. Per the germline V gene, CDR1 is SGHAT and CDR2 is FQNNGV. The CDR3 sequence: CASSLDWGLAGAYNEQFF. The CDR3 bases are TGTGCCAGCAGCTTAGATTGGGGACTAGCGGGGGCCTACAATGAGCAGTTCTTC.

This sequence joins TRBV11-2 and TRBJ1-1; D may be TRBD1 (6 bases). Looked up from germline, CDR1 is SGHAT and CDR2 is FQNNGV. This CDR3 has 12 amino acids. Trimming removed 3 bases at V and 6 bases at J, with 8 bases between. The CDR3 sequence: CASSFRTAEAFF. The CDR3 region has the DNA TGTGCCAGCAGCTTCCGGACAGCTGAAGCTTTCTTT.

This clone was picked up a small number of times. This rearrangement joins TRBV5-1 to TRBJ2-7, with TRBD1 matching over 8 bases. The junction had 10 bases not matched to a gene; V was cut back by 4 bases and J by 4 bases. The CDR3 has 15 residues. Germline CDR1 SGHRS, CDR2 YFSETQ. The CDR3 DNA reads TGCGCCAGCAGCCTCACCGGGACAGGCTCGTACGAGCAGTACTTC. Translating gives CASSLTGTGSYEQYF.

The V gene is TRBV19, the J gene TRBJ2-1; D is unclear. The CDR3 is 14 residues long. V lost 7 bases and J 11 bases, leaving 21 bases between the germline ends. Looked up from germline, CDR1 is LNHDA and CDR2 is SQIVND (reference sequence). CDR3 in amino acids: CASTKDHTDTKQFF. The CDR3 DNA reads as TGTGCCAGTACCAAAGACCATACCGACACCAAGCAGTTCTTC.

V and J are TRBV7-9 and TRBJ2-2; a weak D match, TRBD1 (6 bases). V gave up 5 bases and J gave up 5 bases, with 6 bases separating them. CDR3 size: 12 residues. Germline assignment: CDR1 SEHNR and CDR2 FQNEAQ (reference sequence). This CDR3 is CASSRGTGELFF. The CDR3 nucleotides are TGTGCCAGCAGCAGGGGGACCGGGGAGCTGTTTTTT.

Written as DNA, the CDR3 is TGTGCCAGCAGCTTAGTAGTAGGGCAAGGTCAGCCCCAGCATTTT. This sequence encodes CASSLVVGQGQPQHF. The chain uses TRBV7-2 and TRBJ1-5; no reliable D call. Per the germline V gene, CDR1 is SGHTA and CDR2 is FQGNSA. The CDR3 loop spans 15 amino acids. Trimming took off 1 base at V and 6 bases at J, with 13 bases between the two ends.

The CDR3 DNA follows: TGCGCCAGCAGCTTGGGTATTACAGGGAGGGAGACCCAGTACTTC. Its protein is CASSLGITGRETQYF. The chain couples TRBV5-1 to TRBJ2-5, with D perhaps being TRBD1 or TRBD2 (6 bases each). CDR1 is SGHRS, CDR2 YFSETQ, per germline. The CDR3 has 15 amino acids. Trimming pared 0 bases from V and 5 bases from J, leaving 14 bases between. Full variable domain (remainder filled in from reference TRBV5-1 and TRBJ2-5): KAGVTQTPRYLIKTRGQQVTLSCSPISGHRSVSWYQQTPGQGLQFLFEYFSETQRNKGNFPGRFSGRQFSNSRSEMNVSTLELGDSALYLCASSLGITGRETQYFGPGTRLLVL.

The chain joins TRBV7-2 to TRBJ2-5; the D gene is possibly TRBD1 (5 bases). Trimming cost V 3 bases and J 3 bases, with 8 bases left between them. The CDR3 covers 13 residues. Germline lookup yields CDR1 SGHTA and CDR2 FQGNSA. CDR3 bases: TGTGCCAGCAGCTTCGCCAGGGAAGAGACCCAGTACTTC. Protein: CASSFAREETQYF.

The genes are TRBV5-4 and TRBJ1-1; D is unclear. The V end lost 5 bases, the J end lost 6 bases, and 14 bases lay between the germline ends. Germline lookup yields CDR1 SGHNT and CDR2 YYREEE (reference sequence). CDR3 length equals 13 residues. The CDR3 loop is CASRSTDQAEAFF. CDR3 nucleotides: TGTGCCAGCAGATCGACGGACCAAGCTGAAGCTTTCTTT.

This clone was seen just once. The chain combines TRBV9 with TRBJ2-5, with TRBD1 matching 8 bases. With 3 bases clipped from V and 3 bases from J, the junction kept 7 bases outside the gene matches. There are 15 residues in the CDR3. Germline V gene data show CDR1 as SGDLS and CDR2 as YYNGEE. The CDR3 DNA follows: TGTGCCAGCAGCGGAGGACAGGGATGGGAAGAGACCCAGTACTTC. Its translation: CASSGGQGWEETQYF. The entire variable domain, with the rest obtained from reference TRBV9 and TRBJ2-5, is as follows: DSGVTQTPKHLITATGQRVTLRCSPRSGDLSVYWYQQSLDQGLQFLIQYYNGEERAKGNILERFSAQQFPDLHSELNLSSLELGDSALYFCASSGGQGWEETQYFGPGTRLLVL.

The rearrangement uses TRBV28 and TRBJ2-1; D perhaps matches TRBD2 (5 bases). Trimming removed 6 bases from V and 0 bases from J, with 18 bases in between. This CDR3 contains 17 residues. CDR1 and CDR2 from the germline V gene are MDHEN and SYDVKM. The CDR3 coding sequence is TGTGCCAGCAGACTACTTTGGTCGGGAAGCTCCTACAATGAGCAGTTCTTC. This encodes CASRLLWSGSSYNEQFF.

The chain couples TRBV6-1 to TRBJ2-3; TRBD1 might be the D (6 bases). Germline CDR1 is MNHNS and CDR2 is SASEGT. The CDR3 loop spans 13 amino acids. Trimming took off 3 bases at V and 7 bases at J, with 11 bases between the two ends. CDR3 region: CASSDPQGYTQYF. For the CDR3, the DNA is TGTGCCAGCAGTGACCCGCAGGGGTATACGCAGTATTTT.

The genes are TRBV9 and TRBJ2-2; D is possibly TRBD2 (5 bases). Germline values: CDR1 SGDLS, CDR2 YYNGEE. V lost 1 base and J lost 5, with 6 bases in between. The CDR3 contains 13 residues. The CDR3 nucleotides are TGTGCCAGCAGCGTAACTAGGACCGGGGAGCTGTTTTTT. As protein: CASSVTRTGELFF.

The genes are TRBV28 and TRBJ1-6; D possibly corresponds to TRBD1 (6 bases). CDR1 MDHEN and CDR2 SYDVKM come from the germline V gene. CDR3 length equals 15 residues. V gave up 2 bases and J gave up 7 bases, with 12 bases separating them. Here the CDR3 DNA reads TGTGCCAGCAGTTTACCCCAGGGGAGGAATTCACCCCTCCACTTT. Translating it yields CASSLPQGRNSPLHF.